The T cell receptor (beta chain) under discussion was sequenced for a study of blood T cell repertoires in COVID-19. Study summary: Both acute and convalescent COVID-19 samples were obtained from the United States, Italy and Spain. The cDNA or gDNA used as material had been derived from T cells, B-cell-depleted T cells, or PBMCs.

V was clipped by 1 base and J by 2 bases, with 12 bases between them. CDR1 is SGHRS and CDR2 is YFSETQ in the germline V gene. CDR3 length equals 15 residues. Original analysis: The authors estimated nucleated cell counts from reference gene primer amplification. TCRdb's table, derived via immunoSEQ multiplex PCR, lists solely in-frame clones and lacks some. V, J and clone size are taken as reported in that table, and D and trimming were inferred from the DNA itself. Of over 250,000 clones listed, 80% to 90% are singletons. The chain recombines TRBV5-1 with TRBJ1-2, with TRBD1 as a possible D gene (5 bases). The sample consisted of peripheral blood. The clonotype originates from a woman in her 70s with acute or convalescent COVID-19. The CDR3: CASSLSGGTNYGYTF. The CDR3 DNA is TGCGCCAGCAGCTTGTCTGGCGGGACGAACTATGGCTACACCTTC.